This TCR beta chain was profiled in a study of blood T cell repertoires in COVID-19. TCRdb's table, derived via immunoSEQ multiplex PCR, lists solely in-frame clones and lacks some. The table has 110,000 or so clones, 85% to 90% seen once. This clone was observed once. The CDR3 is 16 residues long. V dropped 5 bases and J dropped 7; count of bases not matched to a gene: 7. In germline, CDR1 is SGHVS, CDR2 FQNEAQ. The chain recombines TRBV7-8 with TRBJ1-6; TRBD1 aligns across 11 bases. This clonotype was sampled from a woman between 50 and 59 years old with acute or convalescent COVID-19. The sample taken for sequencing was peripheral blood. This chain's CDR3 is CASSEDRGLGNSPLHF. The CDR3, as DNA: TGTGCCAGCAGCGAGGACAGGGGGCTTGGAAATTCACCCCTCCACTTT.